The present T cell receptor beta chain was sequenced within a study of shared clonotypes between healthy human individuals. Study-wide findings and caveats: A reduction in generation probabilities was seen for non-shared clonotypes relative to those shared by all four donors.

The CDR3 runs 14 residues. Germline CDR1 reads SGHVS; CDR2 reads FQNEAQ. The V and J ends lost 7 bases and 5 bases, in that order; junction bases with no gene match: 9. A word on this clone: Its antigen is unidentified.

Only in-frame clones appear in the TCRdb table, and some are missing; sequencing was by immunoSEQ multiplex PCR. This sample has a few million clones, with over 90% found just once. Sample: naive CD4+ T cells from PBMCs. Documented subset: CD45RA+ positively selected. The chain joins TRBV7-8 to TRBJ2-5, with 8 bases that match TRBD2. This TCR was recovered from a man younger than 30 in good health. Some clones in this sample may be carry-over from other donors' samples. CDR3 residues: CASTQGGGIETQYF. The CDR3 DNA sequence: TGTGCCAGCACCCAGGGCGGGGGGATCGAGACCCAGTACTTC.